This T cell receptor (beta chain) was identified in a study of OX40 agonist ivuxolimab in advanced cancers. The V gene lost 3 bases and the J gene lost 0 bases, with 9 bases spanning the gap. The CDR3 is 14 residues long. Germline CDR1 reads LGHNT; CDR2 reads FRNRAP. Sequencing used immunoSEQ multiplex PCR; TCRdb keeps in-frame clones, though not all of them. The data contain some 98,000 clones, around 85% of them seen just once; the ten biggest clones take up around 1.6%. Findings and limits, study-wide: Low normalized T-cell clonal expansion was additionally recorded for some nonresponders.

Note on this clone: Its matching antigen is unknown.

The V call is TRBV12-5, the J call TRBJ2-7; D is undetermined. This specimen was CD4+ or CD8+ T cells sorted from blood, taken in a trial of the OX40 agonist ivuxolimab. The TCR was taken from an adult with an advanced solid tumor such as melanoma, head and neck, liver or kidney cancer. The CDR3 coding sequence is TGTGCTAGTGGTTTATGGGGAAGCTCCTACGAGCAGTACTTC. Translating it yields CASGLWGSSYEQYF.